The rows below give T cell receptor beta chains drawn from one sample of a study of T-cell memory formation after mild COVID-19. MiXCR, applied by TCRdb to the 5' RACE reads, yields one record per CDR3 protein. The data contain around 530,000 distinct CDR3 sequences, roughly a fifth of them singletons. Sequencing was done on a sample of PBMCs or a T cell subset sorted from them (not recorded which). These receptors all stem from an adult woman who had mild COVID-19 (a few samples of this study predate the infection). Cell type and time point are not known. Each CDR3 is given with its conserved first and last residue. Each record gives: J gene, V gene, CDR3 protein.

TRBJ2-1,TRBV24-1,CATSDFSSGGQFF
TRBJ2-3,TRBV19,CASSISSGLSTDTQYF
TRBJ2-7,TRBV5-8,CASDLRGLRGREQYF
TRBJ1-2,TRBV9,CASSPVEGHGYTF
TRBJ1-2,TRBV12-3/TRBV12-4,CASSLGTNGYTF
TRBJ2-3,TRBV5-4,CASSLGPRGTDTQYF
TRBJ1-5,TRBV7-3,CASSFERFNQPQHF
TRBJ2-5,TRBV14,CASSQVQTQYF
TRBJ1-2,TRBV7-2,CASSLAAGSNYGYTF
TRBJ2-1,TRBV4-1,CASSQEVPLYNEQFF
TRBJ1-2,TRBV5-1,CASSTGTGKTGYGYTF
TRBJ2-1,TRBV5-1,CASSYGVLEQFF
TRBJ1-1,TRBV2,CASWGRTTEAFF
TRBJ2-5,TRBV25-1,CASSDPLRVGVETQYF
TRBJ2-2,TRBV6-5,CASSWTGASNTGELFF
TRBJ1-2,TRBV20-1,CSAAKGFFYGYTF
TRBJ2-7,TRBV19,CATASSYEQYF
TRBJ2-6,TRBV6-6,CASSYSRRAGANVLTF
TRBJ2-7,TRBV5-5,CASSLRTEASLYEQYF
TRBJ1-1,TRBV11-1,CASSLGRYTEAFF
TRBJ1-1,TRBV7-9,CASSLRQGHTEAFF
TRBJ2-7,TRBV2,CASNREVEEEQYF
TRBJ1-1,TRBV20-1,CSASRPDTEAFF
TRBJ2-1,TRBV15,CATSRQTSGSEQFF
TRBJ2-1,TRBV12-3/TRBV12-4,CASRTSGGNNEQFF
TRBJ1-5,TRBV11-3,CASSLDRGALQHF
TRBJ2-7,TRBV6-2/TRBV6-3,CASAATTYEQYF
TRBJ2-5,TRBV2,CASSSEGGQETQYF
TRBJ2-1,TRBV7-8,CASSLAVGPGSEQFF
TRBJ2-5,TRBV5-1,CASSPTTGLALSETQYF
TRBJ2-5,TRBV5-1,CASSPRDGGGETQYF
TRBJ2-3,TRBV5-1,CASSLDRGSTDTQYF
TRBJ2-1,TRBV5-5,CASRNDRVGGNEQFF
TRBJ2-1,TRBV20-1,CSAKRGPYNEQFF
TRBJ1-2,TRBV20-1,CSARDRGRVDGYTF
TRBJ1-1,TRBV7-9,CASRTGTGGRNTEAFF
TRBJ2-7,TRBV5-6,CASSLAKIGKQYF
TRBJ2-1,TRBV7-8,CASSLDGRGYDEQFF
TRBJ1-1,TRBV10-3,CAISESRGWNTEAFF
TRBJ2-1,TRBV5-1,CASNVAGIYNEQFF
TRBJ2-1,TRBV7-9,CASRVRRQNEQFF
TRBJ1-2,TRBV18,CASSPQRDSGYGYTF
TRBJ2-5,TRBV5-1,CASSSGQKETQYF
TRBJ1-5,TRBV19,CASTAGQLSNQPQHF
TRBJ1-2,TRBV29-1,CSVEDLGTGVNYGYTF
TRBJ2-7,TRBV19,CASSQGQGKAYEQYF
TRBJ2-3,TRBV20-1,CSASSGGADTQYF
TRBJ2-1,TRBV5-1,CASSLGQDHNEQFF
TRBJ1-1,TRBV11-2,CASSLADPTEAFF
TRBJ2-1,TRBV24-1,CATNEKHSGRAFYEQFF